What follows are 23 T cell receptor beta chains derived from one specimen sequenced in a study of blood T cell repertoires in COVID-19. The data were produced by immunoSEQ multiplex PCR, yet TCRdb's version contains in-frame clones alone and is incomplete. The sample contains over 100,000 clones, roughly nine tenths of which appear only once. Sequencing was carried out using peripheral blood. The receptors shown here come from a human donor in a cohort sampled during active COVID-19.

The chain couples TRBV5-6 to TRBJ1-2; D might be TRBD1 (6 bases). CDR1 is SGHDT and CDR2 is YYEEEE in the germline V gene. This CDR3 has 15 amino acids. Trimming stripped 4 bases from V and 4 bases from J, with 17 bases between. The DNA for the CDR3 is TGTGCCAGCAGCCCAACGAGACAGGCGGCCTATGGCTACACCTTC. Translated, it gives CASSPTRQAAYGYTF.

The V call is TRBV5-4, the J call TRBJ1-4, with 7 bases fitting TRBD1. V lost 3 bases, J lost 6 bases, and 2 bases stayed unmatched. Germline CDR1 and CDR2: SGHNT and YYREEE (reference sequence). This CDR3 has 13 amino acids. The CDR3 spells CASSSGTDEKLFF. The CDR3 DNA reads TGTGCCAGCAGCTCCGGGACAGATGAAAAACTGTTTTTT.

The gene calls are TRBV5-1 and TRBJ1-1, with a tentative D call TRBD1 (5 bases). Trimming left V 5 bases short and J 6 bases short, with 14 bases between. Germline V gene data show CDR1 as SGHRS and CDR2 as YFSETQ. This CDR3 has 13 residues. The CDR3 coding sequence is TGCGCCAGCAGAGGTGGCAGGGAGGCTGAAGCTTTCTTT. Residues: CASRGGREAEAFF.

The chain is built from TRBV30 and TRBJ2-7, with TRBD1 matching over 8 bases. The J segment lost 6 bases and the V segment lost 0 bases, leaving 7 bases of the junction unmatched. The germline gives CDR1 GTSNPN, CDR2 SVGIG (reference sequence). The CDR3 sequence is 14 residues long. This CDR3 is CAWSVGQGYGEQYF. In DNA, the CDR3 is TGTGCCTGGAGTGTAGGACAGGGTTATGGCGAGCAGTACTTC.

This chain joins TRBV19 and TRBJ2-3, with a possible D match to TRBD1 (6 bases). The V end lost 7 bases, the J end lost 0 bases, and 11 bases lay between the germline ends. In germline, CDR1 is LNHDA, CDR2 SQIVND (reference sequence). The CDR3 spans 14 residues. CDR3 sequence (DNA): TGTGCCAGTATGCAACAGGGTAGCACAGATACGCAGTATTTT. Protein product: CASMQQGSTDTQYF.

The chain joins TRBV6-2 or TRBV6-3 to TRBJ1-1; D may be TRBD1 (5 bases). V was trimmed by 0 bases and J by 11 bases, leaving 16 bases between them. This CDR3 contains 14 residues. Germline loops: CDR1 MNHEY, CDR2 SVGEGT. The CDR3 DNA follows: TGTGCCAGCAGTTACTCAACAACAGGATCTCGGGCTTTCTTT. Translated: CASSYSTTGSRAFF.

CDR3 protein: CASSLSDYPAAQHF. The CDR3 DNA is TGTGCCAGCAGCCTATCAGACTATCCAGCGGCCCAGCATTTT. This chain connects TRBV7-9 to TRBJ1-5; no clear D. CDR1 SEHNR and CDR2 FQNEAQ come from the germline V gene (reference sequence). The CDR3 loop spans 14 amino acids. The germline V and J ends were trimmed by 5 bases and 11 bases, with 19 bases remaining between them.

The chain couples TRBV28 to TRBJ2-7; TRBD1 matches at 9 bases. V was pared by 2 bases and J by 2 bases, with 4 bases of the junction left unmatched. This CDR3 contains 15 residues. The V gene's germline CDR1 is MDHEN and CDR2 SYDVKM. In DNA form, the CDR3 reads TGTGCCAGCAGTTTACGGGACAGGGACCCCTACGAGCAGTACTTC. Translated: CASSLRDRDPYEQYF.

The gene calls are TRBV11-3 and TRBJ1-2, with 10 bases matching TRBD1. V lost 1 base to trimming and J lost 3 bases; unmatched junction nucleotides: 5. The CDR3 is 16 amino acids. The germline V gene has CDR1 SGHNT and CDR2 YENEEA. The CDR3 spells CASSLVTGGTDYGYTF. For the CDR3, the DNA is TGTGCCAGCAGCTTAGTGACAGGGGGCACCGACTATGGCTACACCTTC.

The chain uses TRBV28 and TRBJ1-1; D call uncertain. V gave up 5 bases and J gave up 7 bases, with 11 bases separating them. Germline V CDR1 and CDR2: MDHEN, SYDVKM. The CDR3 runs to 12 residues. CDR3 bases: TGTGCCAGCAGTACCTACCCCCATGAAGCTTTCTTT. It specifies CASSTYPHEAFF.

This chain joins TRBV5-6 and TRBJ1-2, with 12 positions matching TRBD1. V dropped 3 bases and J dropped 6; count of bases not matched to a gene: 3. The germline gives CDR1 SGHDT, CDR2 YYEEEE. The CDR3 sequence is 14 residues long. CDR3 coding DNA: TGTGCCAGCAGCTGGGGACAGGGGGCTGATGGCTACACCTTC. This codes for CASSWGQGADGYTF. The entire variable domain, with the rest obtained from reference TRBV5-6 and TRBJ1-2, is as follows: DAGVTQSPTHLIKTRGQQVTLRCSPKSGHDTVSWYQQALGQGPQFIFQYYEEEERQRGNFPDRFSGHQFPNYSSELNVNALLLGDSALYLCASSWGQGADGYTFGSGTRLTVV.

CDR3 bases: TGTGCCAGCAGCCCAGGGGAAACCTACGAGCAGTACTTC. Its protein is CASSPGETYEQYF. The chain combines TRBV7-6 with TRBJ2-7, with D tentatively TRBD1 (6 bases). Germline values: CDR1 SGHVS, CDR2 FNYEAQ. This CDR3 has 13 amino acids. V was cut by 5 bases and J by 2 bases, with 10 bases left in between.

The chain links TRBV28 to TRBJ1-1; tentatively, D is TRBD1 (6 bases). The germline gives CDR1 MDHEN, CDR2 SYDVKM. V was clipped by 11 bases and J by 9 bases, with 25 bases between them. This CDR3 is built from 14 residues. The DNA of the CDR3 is TGTGCCTCCCAGGGGCCAGTAGGAGGTGGGAAAGCTTTCTTT. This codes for CASQGPVGGGKAFF.

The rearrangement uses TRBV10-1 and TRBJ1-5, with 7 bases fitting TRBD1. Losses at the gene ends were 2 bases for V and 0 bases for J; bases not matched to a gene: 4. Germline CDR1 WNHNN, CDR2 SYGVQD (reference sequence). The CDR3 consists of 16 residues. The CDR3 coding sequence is TGCGCCAGCAGTGAGGAAGGGACAGATAGCAATCAGCCCCAGCATTTT. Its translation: CASSEEGTDSNQPQHF.

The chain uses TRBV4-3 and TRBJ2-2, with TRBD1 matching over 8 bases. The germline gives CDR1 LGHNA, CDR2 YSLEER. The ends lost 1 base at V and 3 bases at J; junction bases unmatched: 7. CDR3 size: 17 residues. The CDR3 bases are TGCGCCAGCAGCCAAGTCTCAACAGGGGGATACACCGGGGAGCTGTTTTTT. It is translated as CASSQVSTGGYTGELFF.

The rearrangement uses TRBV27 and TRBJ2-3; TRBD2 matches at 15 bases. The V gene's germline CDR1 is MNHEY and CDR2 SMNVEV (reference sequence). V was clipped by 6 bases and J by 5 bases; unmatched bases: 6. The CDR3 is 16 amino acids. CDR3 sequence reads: CASRAGLAGGRDTQYF. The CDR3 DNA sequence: TGTGCCAGCAGGGCCGGACTAGCGGGGGGGAGAGATACGCAGTATTTT.

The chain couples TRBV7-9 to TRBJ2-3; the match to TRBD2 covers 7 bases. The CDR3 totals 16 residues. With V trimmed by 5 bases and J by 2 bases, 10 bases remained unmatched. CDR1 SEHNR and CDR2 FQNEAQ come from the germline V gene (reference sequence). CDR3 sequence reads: CASSRDYQRSTDTQYF. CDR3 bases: TGTGCCAGCAGCCGGGACTATCAGAGGTCCACAGATACGCAGTATTTT.

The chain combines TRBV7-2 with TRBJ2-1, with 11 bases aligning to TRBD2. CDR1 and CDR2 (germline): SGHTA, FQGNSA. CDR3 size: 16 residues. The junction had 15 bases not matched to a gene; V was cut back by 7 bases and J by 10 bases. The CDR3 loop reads CASKPRATSGSYEQFF. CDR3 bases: TGTGCCAGCAAACCGCGGGCAACTAGCGGGAGTTACGAGCAGTTCTTC.

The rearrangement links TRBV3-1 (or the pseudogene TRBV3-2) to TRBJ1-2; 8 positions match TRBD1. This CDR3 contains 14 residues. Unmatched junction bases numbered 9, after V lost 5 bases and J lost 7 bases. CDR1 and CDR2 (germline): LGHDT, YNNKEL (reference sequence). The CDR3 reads CASSFTGGVGGYTF. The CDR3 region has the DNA TGTGCCAGCAGCTTTACAGGGGGAGTAGGTGGCTACACCTTC.

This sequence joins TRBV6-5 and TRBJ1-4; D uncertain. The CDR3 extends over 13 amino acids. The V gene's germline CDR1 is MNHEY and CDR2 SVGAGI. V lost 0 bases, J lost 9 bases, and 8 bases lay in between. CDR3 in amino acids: CASSYSRRQKLFF. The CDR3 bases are TGTGCCAGCAGTTACTCACGGCGGCAAAAACTGTTTTTT.

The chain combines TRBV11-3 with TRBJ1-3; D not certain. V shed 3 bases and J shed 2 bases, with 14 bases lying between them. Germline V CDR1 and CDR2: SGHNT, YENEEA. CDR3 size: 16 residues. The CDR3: CASSFPPSSPGNTIYF. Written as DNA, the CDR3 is TGTGCCAGCAGCTTTCCCCCAAGCTCCCCTGGAAACACCATATATTTT.

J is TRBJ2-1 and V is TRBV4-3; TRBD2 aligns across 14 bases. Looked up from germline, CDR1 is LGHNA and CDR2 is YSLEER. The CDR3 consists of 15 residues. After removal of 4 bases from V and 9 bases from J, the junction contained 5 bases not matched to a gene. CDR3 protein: CASSRLAGGPGEQFF. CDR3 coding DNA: TGCGCCAGCAGCCGACTAGCGGGAGGGCCTGGTGAGCAGTTCTTC.

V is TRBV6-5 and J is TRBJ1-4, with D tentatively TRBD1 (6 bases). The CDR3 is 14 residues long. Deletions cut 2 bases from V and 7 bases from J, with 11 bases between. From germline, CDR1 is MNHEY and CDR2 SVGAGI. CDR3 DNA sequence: TGTGCCAGCAGTTACGCTCAGGGGAGTGAAAAACTGTTTTTT. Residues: CASSYAQGSEKLFF.